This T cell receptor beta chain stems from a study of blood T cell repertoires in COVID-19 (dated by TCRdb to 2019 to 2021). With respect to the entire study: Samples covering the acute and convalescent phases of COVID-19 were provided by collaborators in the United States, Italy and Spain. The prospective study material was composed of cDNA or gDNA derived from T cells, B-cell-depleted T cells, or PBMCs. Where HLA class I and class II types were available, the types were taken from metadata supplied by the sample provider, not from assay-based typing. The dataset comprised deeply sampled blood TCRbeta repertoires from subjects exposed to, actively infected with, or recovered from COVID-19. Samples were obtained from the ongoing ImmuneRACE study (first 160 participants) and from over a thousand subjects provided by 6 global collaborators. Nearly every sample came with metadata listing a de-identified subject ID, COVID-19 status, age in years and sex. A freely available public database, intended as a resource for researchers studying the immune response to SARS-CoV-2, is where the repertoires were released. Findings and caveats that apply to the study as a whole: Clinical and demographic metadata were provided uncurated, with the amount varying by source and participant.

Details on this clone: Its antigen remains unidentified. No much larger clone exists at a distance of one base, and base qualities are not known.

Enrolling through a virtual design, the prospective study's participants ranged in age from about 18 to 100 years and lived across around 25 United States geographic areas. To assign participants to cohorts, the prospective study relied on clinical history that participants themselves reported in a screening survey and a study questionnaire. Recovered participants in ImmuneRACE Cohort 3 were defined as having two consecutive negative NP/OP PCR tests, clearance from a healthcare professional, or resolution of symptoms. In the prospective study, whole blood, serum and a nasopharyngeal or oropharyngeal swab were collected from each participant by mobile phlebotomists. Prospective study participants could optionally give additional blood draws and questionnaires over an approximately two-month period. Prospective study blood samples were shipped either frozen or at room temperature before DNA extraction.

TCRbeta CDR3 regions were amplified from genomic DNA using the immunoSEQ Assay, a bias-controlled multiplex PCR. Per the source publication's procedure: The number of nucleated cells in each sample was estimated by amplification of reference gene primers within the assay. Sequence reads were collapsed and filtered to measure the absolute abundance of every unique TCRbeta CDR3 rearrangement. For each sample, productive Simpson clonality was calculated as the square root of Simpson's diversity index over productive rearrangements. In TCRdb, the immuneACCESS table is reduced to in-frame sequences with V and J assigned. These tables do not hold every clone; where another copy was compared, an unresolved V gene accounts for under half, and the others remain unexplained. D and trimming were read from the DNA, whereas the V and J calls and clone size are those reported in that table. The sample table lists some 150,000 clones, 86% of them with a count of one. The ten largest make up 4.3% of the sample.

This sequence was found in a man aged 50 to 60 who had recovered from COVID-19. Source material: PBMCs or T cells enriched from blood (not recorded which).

The DNA reads as follows: TGTGCCAGCAGCGTAGATGCCAGGACTAATGAAAAACTGTTTTTT. The encoded protein is CASSVDARTNEKLFF. This sequence uses TRBV9 and TRBJ1-4, with the D gene uncertain. From cysteine to phenylalanine, the CDR3 is 15 amino acids long. The entry retains the CDR3 DNA only, 45 bases that are in frame from base 1. Via the germline V gene, CDR1 is SGDLS and CDR2 YYNGEE. Trimming takes 0 bases from V and 2 bases from J, and the germline ends sit 8 bases apart.